Presented here are 25 T cell receptor beta chains from one specimen sequenced in a study of blood T cells in healthy people across ages. Primers used in a second PCR of about 6 to 11 cycles were a sample-barcoded 5' primer and a J-beta primer mix. TCRdb called the 5' RACE reads again in MiXCR, with one record for every CDR3 protein. Here the sample spans 1 million or so distinct CDR3 sequences, less than 25% being singletons. These sequences were also reported in another study, on T cells of mothers and their children.

Sequencing was carried out using blood. These receptors were collected from a girl under 10 years old in good health.

The chain is built from TRBV20-1 and TRBJ2-1; TRBD2 aligns across 8 bases. CDR1 and CDR2 from the germline V gene are DFQATT and SNEGSKA (reference sequence). CDR3 length equals 15 residues. V lost 3 bases, J lost 8 bases, and 12 bases stayed unmatched. CDR3 in DNA: TGCAGTGCTAGGGATTTGACGGGAGGGTTGGATGAGCAGTTCTTC. Translated: CSARDLTGGLDEQFF.

The J gene is TRBJ2-7, the V gene TRBV3-1; the D is unclear. Looked up from germline, CDR1 is LGHDT and CDR2 is YNNKEL (reference sequence). Trimming cost V 5 bases and J 5 bases, with 7 bases left between them. The CDR3 extends over 11 amino acids. CDR3 protein: CASSVSNEQYF. The CDR3 nucleotides read TGTGCCAGCAGCGTGTCCAACGAGCAGTACTTC.

The V gene is TRBV29-1, the J gene TRBJ2-5; D is possibly TRBD1 or TRBD2 (5 bases each). V dropped 3 bases and J dropped 0 bases, with 14 bases sitting between them. CDR3 length equals 15 residues. The germline CDR1 and CDR2 sequences are SQVTM and ANQGSEA. CDR3 sequence: CSVDEGRRNQETQYF. CDR3 nucleotides: TGCAGCGTTGACGAGGGGCGCAGGAACCAAGAGACCCAGTACTTC.

This clonotype occurred a few times. The V call is TRBV2, the J call TRBJ2-7; D remains ambiguous. The germline V and J ends were trimmed by 4 bases and 1 base, with 8 bases remaining between them. The CDR3 spans 13 residues. Germline V lookup: CDR1 SNHLY, CDR2 FYNNEI. For the CDR3, the DNA is TGTGCCAGCAGTGTAACACCTTCCTACGAGCAGTACTTC. Its translation is CASSVTPSYEQYF.

This chain uses TRBV29-1 with TRBJ2-1, with D hard to call. V was trimmed by 4 bases and J by 9 bases, leaving 10 bases between them. The CDR3 has 11 amino acids. Germline CDR1 SQVTM, CDR2 ANQGSEA. For the CDR3, the DNA is TGCAGCGTTGTGTCATACCTTGAGCAGTTCTTC. Amino acid sequence: CSVVSYLEQFF.

V is TRBV7-2 and J is TRBJ2-5; D gene uncertain. The CDR3 runs to 13 residues. CDR1 SGHTA and CDR2 FQGNSA come from the germline V gene. The V gene lost 6 bases and the J gene lost 5 bases, with 13 bases spanning the gap. The CDR3 spells CASRSAPSETQYF. The DNA for the CDR3 is TGTGCCAGCAGATCGGCCCCATCGGAGACCCAGTACTTC.

The V gene is TRBV29-1, the J gene TRBJ1-4; D remains unclear. The V and J ends lost 7 bases and 4 bases respectively, with 16 bases between them. This CDR3 is built from 14 residues. The germline CDR1 and CDR2 sequences are SQVTM and ANQGSEA. CDR3 loop: CSGVLAGLNEKLFF. The DNA of the CDR3 is TGCAGCGGCGTTCTTGCGGGTCTTAATGAAAAACTGTTTTTT.

The chain is built from TRBV7-2 and TRBJ1-4; D is unresolved. Trimming pared 4 bases from V and 7 bases from J, leaving 16 bases between. CDR1 and CDR2 (germline): SGHTA, FQGNSA. The CDR3 is 15 amino acids. CDR3 nucleotides: TGTGCCAGCAGCTATGTTAGCCAGATGGGTGAAAAACTGTTTTTT. This translates into CASSYVSQMGEKLFF.

This clonotype was seen a handful of times. This sequence joins TRBV2 and TRBJ1-2; TRBD1 might be the D (6 bases). Trimming removed 7 bases at V and 5 bases at J, with 14 bases between. The germline gives CDR1 SNHLY, CDR2 FYNNEI. The CDR3 length is 13 residues. The CDR3 DNA reads TGTGCCAGCACCCGGGGACATTCATATGGCTACACCTTC. Residues: CASTRGHSYGYTF.

CDR3 sequence (DNA): TGTGCCAGCAGCTATACAGGGGACTATGAGCAGTTCTTC. Its translation: CASSYTGDYEQFF. The chain has TRBV28 and TRBJ2-1; weak D call: TRBD1 (7 bases). Germline V gives CDR1 MDHEN, CDR2 SYDVKM. The CDR3 consists of 13 residues. The V end lost 6 bases, the J end lost 8 bases, and 14 bases lay between the germline ends.

The chain combines TRBV2 with TRBJ2-3, with a tentative D call TRBD1 (5 bases). The length of the CDR3 is 15 residues. The V and J ends lost 6 bases and 3 bases respectively, with 16 bases between them. Germline V gives CDR1 SNHLY, CDR2 FYNNEI. The DNA of the CDR3 is TGTGCCAGCAGGGCCCAGGGTATGAGGACAGATACGCAGTATTTT. Translating gives CASRAQGMRTDTQYF.

The CDR3 spells CASRAQGLDYEQYF. The CDR3 DNA follows: TGTGCCAGCCGAGCCCAGGGGTTGGACTACGAGCAGTACTTC. The V and J genes are TRBV28 and TRBJ2-7; D possibly corresponds to TRBD1 (6 bases). From germline, CDR1 is MDHEN and CDR2 SYDVKM. The CDR3 has 14 residues. Trimming left V 8 bases short and J 3 bases short, with 17 bases between. The whole variable domain, filled in from reference TRBV28 and TRBJ2-7, reads DVKVTQSSRYLVKRTGEKVFLECVQDMDHENMFWYRQDPGLGLRLIYFSYDVKMKEKGDIPEGYSVSREKKERFSLILESASTNQTSMYLCASRAQGLDYEQYFGPGTRLTVT.

This clonotype appeared a few times. V is TRBV2 and J is TRBJ2-7; a weak D match, TRBD2 (6 bases). This CDR3 is built from 16 residues. Deletions cut 0 bases from V and 2 bases from J, with 14 bases between. Germline lookup yields CDR1 SNHLY and CDR2 FYNNEI. CDR3 DNA sequence: TGTGCCAGCAGTGAAGCGAGACAGACGGGGGCCTACGAGCAGTACTTC. Protein product: CASSEARQTGAYEQYF. Filled out from reference TRBV2 and TRBJ2-7, the complete variable domain reads EPEVTQTPSHQVTQMGQEVILRCVPISNHLYFYWYRQILGQKVEFLVSFYNNEISEKSEIFDDQFSVERPDGSNFTLKIRSTKLEDSAMYFCASSEARQTGAYEQYFGPGTRLTVT.

The rearrangement uses TRBV4-3 and TRBJ1-4; D gene uncertain. The closer fit of TRBJ2-2 to the DNA end suggests the J call may be wrong. Germline CDR1 LGHNA, CDR2 YSLEER. This CDR3 is built from 13 residues. The CDR3 DNA reads TGCGCCAGCAGCCAAGATCAAGGGAAGGAGCTGTTTTTT. Protein: CASSQDQGKELFF.

This rearrangement joins TRBV10-3 to TRBJ2-5; TRBD1 is a possible D gene (5 bases). Near its end, the DNA agrees better with TRBJ2-7, so the J call may be wrong. The CDR3 contains 13 residues. CDR1 is ENHRY, CDR2 SYGVKD, per germline. CDR3 sequence: CAISDRVPFEQYF. The CDR3 region has the DNA TGTGCCATCAGTGACAGGGTTCCGTTCGAGCAGTACTTC.

This clonotype turned up a few times. The V call is TRBV5-6, the J call TRBJ1-2; D is undetermined. With 2 bases removed from V and 4 bases from J, the gap between germline ends came to 18 bases. This CDR3 has 16 amino acids. The germline V gene encodes CDR1 SGHDT and CDR2 YYEEEE. CDR3 nucleotides: TGTGCCAGCAGCTTATTAATCCACAACCTATTCTATGGCTACACCTTC. Its translation is CASSLLIHNLFYGYTF.

The CDR3 sequence is CASSLVPGLSVGYTF. The DNA for the CDR3 is TGTGCCAGCAGCTTGGTACCGGGACTATCGGTGGGCTACACCTTC. The V call is TRBV5-6, the J call TRBJ1-2; D possibly corresponds to TRBD1 (5 bases). The CDR3 length is 15 residues. With 0 bases removed from V and 8 bases from J, the gap between germline ends came to 17 bases. Germline CDR1 and CDR2: SGHDT and YYEEEE.

Only a few counts were recorded for this clonotype. The chain joins TRBV20-1 to TRBJ2-3; 7 nucleotides line up with TRBD2. This CDR3 spans 14 amino acids. With 8 bases clipped from V and 4 bases from J, the junction kept 12 bases outside the gene matches. CDR1 and CDR2 from the germline V gene are DFQATT and SNEGSKA (reference sequence). The CDR3 loop is CSPKERGNSDTQYF. CDR3 in DNA: TGCAGTCCTAAGGAGCGGGGCAACTCAGATACGCAGTATTTT.

The CDR3 here is CASSEYLGGDNEQFF. DNA for the CDR3: TGTGCCAGCAGTGAATACCTGGGGGGGGACAATGAGCAGTTCTTC. This chain uses TRBV27 with TRBJ2-1; TRBD2 agrees at 7 bases. The V segment lost 5 bases and the J segment 5 bases; nucleotides outside the gene matches: 9. The CDR3 contains 15 residues. Per the germline V gene, CDR1 is MNHEY and CDR2 is SMNVEV (reference sequence).

This chain uses TRBV5-4 with TRBJ1-2, with a tentative D call TRBD1 (6 bases). V lost 2 bases to trimming and J lost 8 bases, with 13 bases between them. The CDR3 length is 13 residues. Per germline, CDR1 SGHNT and CDR2 YYREEE (reference sequence). CDR3 loop: CASSLRGGAGYTF. In DNA form, the CDR3 reads TGTGCCAGCAGCTTACGGGGGGGCGCGGGCTACACCTTC.

This rearrangement joins TRBV20-1 to TRBJ2-1, with 14 bases that match TRBD2. The J call is in doubt because the DNA end fits TRBJ2-7 better. Germline lookup yields CDR1 DFQATT and CDR2 SNEGSKA (reference sequence). This CDR3 region has 14 residues. The CDR3 here is CSASGTSGRGEQYF. The CDR3 DNA reads as TGCAGTGCTTCCGGGACTAGCGGGAGAGGCGAGCAGTACTTC.

The chain has TRBV12-3 or TRBV12-4 and TRBJ1-5; no firm D call. The V end lost 5 bases, the J end lost 4 bases, and 15 bases lay between the germline ends. CDR3 size: 15 residues. CDR3 sequence reads: CASSDKNRQNQPQHF. CDR3 DNA sequence: TGTGCCAGCAGTGACAAGAACCGGCAAAATCAGCCCCAGCATTTT.

This clonotype was detected a few times. This rearrangement joins TRBV5-6 to TRBJ2-7, with a weak D call TRBD1 (6 bases). The germline V gene has CDR1 SGHDT and CDR2 YYEEEE. The V and J ends lost 3 bases and 5 bases respectively, with 12 bases between them. CDR3 length: 13 residues. CDR3 protein: CASSSTGNHEQYF. The DNA of the CDR3 is TGTGCCAGCAGCTCCACAGGGAACCACGAGCAGTACTTC.

About this clonotype: At one end, the junction sequence differs from germline, possibly due to a read error. V gene TRBV24-1 combines with J gene TRBJ2-5; unclear D gene. The V gene's germline CDR1 is KGHDR and CDR2 SFDVKD. The CDR3 runs 11 residues. This chain's CDR3 is CATSDPDNLIF. CDR3 in DNA: TGTGCCACCAGTGATCCAGACAATCTAATCTTC.

The chain carries TRBV28 and TRBJ2-2; D not resolved. The CDR3 extends over 14 amino acids. Germline CDR1 and CDR2: MDHEN and SYDVKM. V was shortened by 2 bases and J by 4 bases, with 8 bases between the two germline ends. The CDR3 nucleotides are TGTGCCAGCAGTTTACTGATGGGCACCGGGGAGCTGTTTTTT. Translated, it gives CASSLLMGTGELFF.